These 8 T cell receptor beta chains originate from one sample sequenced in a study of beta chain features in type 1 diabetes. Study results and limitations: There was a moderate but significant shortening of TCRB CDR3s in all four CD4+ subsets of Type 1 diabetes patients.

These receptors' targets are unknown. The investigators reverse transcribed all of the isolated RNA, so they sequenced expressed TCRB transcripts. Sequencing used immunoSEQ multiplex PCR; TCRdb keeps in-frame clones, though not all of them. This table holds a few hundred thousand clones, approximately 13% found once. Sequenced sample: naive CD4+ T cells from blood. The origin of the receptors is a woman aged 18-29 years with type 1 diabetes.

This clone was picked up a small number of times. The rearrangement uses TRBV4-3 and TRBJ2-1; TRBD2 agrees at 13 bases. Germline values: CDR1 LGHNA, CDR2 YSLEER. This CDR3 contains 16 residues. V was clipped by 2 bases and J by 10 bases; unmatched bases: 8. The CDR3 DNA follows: TGCGCCAGCAGCCAACCCGGACTAGCGGGAGCGGGAGAGCAGTTCTTC. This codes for CASSQPGLAGAGEQFF.

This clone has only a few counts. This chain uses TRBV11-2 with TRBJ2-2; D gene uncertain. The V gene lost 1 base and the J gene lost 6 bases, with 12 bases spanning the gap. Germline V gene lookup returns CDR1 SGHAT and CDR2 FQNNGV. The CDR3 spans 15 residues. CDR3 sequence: CASSLAEILAGELFF. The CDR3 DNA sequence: TGTGCCAGCAGCTTAGCCGAGATTCTAGCCGGGGAGCTGTTTTTT.

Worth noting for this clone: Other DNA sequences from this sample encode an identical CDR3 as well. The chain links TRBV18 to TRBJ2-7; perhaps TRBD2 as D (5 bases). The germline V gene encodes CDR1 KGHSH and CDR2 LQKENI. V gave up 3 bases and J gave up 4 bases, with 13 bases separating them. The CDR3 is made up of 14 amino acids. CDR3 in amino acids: CASSPGTGGYEQYF. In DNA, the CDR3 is TGTGCCAGCTCACCCGGCACCGGAGGATACGAGCAGTACTTC.

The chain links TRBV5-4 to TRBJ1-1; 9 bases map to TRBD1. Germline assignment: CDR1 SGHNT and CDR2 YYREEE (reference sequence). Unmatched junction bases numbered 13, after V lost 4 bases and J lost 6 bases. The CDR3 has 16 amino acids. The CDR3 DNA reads TGTGCCAGCAGCCCAGCCTCCGGGACAGGGAGGGCTGAAGCTTTCTTT. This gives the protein CASSPASGTGRAEAFF. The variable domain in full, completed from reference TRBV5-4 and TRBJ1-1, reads ETGVTQSPTHLIKTRGQQVTLRCSSQSGHNTVSWYQQALGQGPQFIFQYYREEENGRGNFPPRFSGLQFPNYSSELNVNALELDDSALYLCASSPASGTGRAEAFFGQGTRLTVV.

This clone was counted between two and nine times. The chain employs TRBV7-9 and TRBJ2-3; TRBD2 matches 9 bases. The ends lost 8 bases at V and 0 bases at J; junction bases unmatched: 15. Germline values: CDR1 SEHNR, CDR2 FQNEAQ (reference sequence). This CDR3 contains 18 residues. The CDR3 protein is CASRRGLAKSSSTDTQYF. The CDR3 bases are TGTGCCAGCCGACGTGGACTAGCGAAGTCTTCGAGCACAGATACGCAGTATTTT.

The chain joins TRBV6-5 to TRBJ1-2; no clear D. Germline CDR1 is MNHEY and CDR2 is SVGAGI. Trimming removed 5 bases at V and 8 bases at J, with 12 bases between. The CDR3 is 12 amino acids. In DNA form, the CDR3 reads TGTGCCAGCAGTCCAATACGGGGAGGCTACACCTTC. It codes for CASSPIRGGYTF.

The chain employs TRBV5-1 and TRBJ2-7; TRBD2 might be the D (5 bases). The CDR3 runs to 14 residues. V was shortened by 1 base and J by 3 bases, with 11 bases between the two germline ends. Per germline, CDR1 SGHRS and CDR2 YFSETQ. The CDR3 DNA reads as TGCGCCAGCAGCTTGAGTAAGGCGGGCTACGAGCAGTACTTC. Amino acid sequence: CASSLSKAGYEQYF.

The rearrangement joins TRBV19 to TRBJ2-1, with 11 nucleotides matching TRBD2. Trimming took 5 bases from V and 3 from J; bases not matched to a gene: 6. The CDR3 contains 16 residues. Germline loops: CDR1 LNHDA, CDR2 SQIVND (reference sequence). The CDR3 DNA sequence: TGTGCCAGTAGTCCATCCGGGACTAGCGGCTACAATGAGCAGTTCTTC. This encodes CASSPSGTSGYNEQFF.